This T cell receptor (beta chain) was captured by sequencing in a study of blood T cell repertoires in COVID-19. Study in general: PBMCs, B-cell-depleted T cells, or T cells provided the cDNA or gDNA that made up the material.

Assay: immunoSEQ multiplex PCR; the TCRdb copy retains only in-frame clones and omits some. The sample has approximately 260,000 clones, 70% to 90% seen once. Material: peripheral blood. This TCR came from a man in his late teens or twenties with active or convalescent COVID-19.

CDR3 bases: TGCAGCGTTGCCTCAGGGGACTATAATTCACCCCTCCACTTT. Protein: CSVASGDYNSPLHF. The genes are TRBV29-1 and TRBJ1-6, with a tentative D call TRBD1 (6 bases). Trimming took 4 bases from V and 3 from J, leaving 10 bases between them. Germline-derived CDR1 and CDR2 are SQVTM and ANQGSEA. The CDR3 length is 14 residues.